This paragraph reports one T cell receptor (beta chain). This CDR3 has 19 amino acids. After removal of 3 bases from V and 7 bases from J, the junction contained 20 bases not matched to a gene. CDR1 and CDR2 (germline): WNHNN, SYGVQD (reference sequence). Ages ranged from 18 to 89 years, with residence in about 23 US areas. Per the authors' pipeline: Reference gene primer amplification gave estimated nucleated cell counts. Only in-frame clones appear in the TCRdb table, and some are missing; sequencing was by immunoSEQ multiplex PCR. Clone size and the V and J calls come from that table; the DNA yielded D and trimming. Among 300,000 to 400,000 clones, about 88% were seen once, and the ten largest hold more than 0.95%. This entry belongs to a study of blood T cell repertoires in COVID-19. Study background: COVID-19 samples, acute and convalescent, were from the United States, Italy and Spain. PBMCs, B-cell-depleted T cells, or T cells were the source of the cDNA or gDNA that made up the material.

This sequence joins TRBV10-1 and TRBJ1-4; 7 nucleotides line up with TRBD1. The sequenced sample consisted of PBMCs or T cells enriched from blood (not recorded which). The clonotype was recovered from a woman aged 18-29 years who had recovered from COVID-19. This CDR3 reads CASSDLSRPQGEESEKLFF. DNA of the CDR3: TGCGCCAGCAGTGATCTTAGTAGGCCTCAGGGGGAGGAGAGTGAAAAACTGTTTTTT.